This TCR beta chain was sequenced in a study of blood T cell repertoires in COVID-19. Study overall: Acute and convalescent COVID-19 samples came from the United States, Italy and Spain. PBMCs, B-cell-depleted T cells, or T cells were the source of the cDNA or gDNA that made up the material.

The authors' processing: Researchers report that nucleated cell counts were estimated from reference gene primer amplification. The assay was immunoSEQ multiplex PCR, and TCRdb's table has in-frame clones only and misses some. V, J and clone size were drawn from that table, and D and trimming were deduced from the DNA. The sample includes around 95,000 clones, roughly 87% of them seen just once. The V and J ends lost 2 bases and 5 bases, in that order; junction bases with no gene match: 6. This CDR3 contains 14 residues. Germline V gives CDR1 KGHSH, CDR2 LQKENI. The TCR sequence derives from a man under 40 in a cohort sampled during active COVID-19. The sequencing sample was made of peripheral blood. V and J are TRBV18 and TRBJ2-7; the match to TRBD1 covers 7 bases. DNA for the CDR3: TGTGCCAGCTCACCAGACAGGGTGGGCCACGAGCAGTACTTC. Translated, it gives CASSPDRVGHEQYF.